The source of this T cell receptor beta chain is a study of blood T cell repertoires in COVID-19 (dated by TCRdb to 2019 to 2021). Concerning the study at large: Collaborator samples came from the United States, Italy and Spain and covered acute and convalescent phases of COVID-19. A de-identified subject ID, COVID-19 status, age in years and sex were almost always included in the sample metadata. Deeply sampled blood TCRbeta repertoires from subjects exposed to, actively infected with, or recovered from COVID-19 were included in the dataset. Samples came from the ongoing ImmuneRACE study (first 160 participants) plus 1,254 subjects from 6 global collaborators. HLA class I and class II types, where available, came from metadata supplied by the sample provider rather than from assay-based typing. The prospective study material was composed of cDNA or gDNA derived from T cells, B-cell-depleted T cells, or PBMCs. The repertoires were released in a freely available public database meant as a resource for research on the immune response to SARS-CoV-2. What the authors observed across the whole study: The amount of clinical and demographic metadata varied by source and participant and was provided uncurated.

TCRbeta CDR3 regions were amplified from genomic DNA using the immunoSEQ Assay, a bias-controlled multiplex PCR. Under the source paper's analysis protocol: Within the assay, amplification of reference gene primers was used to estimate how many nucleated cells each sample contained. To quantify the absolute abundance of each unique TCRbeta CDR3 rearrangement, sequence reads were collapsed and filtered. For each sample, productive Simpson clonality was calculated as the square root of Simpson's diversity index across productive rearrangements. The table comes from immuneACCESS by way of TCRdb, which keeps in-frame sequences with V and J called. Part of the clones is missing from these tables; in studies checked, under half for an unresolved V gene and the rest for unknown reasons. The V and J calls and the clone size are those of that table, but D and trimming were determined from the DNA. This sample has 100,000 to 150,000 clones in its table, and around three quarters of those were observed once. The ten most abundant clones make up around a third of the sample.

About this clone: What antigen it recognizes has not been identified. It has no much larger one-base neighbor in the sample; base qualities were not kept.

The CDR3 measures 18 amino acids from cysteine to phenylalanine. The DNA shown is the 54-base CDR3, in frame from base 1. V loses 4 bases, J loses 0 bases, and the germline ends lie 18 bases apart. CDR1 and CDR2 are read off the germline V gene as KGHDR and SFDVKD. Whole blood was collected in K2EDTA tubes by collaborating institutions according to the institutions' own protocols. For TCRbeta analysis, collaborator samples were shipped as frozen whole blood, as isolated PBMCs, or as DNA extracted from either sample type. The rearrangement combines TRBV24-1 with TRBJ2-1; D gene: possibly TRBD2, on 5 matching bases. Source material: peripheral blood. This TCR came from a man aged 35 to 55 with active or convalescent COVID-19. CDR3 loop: CATSDTTIPAGSYNEQFF. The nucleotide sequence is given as TGTGCCACCAGTGACACAACTATCCCGGCGGGCTCCTACAATGAGCAGTTCTTC.